This TCR beta chain emerged from a study of T cells after yellow fever vaccination. Study-wide results and caveats: It was a weaker secondary response, yet one that peaked faster, at day 5 versus 15. The bulk population could contribute abundant contaminating clonotypes to FACS-sorted repertoires. Among primary-vaccination clones, most reappeared after the booster, at roughly 96% for CD4 and under 90% for CD8.

The table lists this clonotype with many counts. Its antigen is still unknown. The CDR3 sequence is 13 residues long. Trimming shortened V by 1 base and J by 4 bases, and 7 bases separated the two germline ends. The V gene's germline CDR1 is SGHVS and CDR2 FQNEAQ. Synthesis of TCR cDNA relied on 5'RACE template switching, which attached a universal primer site and UMIs. TCRdb reprocessed the 5' RACE reads with MiXCR, giving one entry per CDR3 protein. The sample contains 200,000 to 300,000 distinct CDR3 sequences, 6% to 8% of which appear only once. The sample here was CD4+ T cells sorted from PBMCs, taken on the day of the yellow fever booster vaccination. V is TRBV7-8 and J is TRBJ1-1, with D uncertain. This clonotype originated in a man aged 25-45 years who received the YFV17D yellow fever vaccine. Here the CDR3 DNA reads TGTGCCAGCAGCTTAGGCTTGGGCACTGAAGCTTTCTTT. It specifies CASSLGLGTEAFF.